These 18 T cell receptor beta chains were all obtained from the same sample, sequenced in a study of CD8+CD57+ T cells in acquired aplastic anemia. TCR beta VDJ and CDR3 were profiled, and genomic DNA was the template. Via MiXCR, TCRdb re-called the reads, giving one row per CDR3 protein. The sample holds approximately 70,000 distinct CDR3 sequences, around 55% seen once. Material: sorted CD4+, CD8+, or CD8+CD57+ T cells (not recorded which) from PBMCs. The source is a human donor in good health, serving as a control.

At least ten counts were recorded for this clonotype. The chain recombines TRBV9 with TRBJ2-3; D is uncertain. Germline V gene lookup returns CDR1 SGDLS and CDR2 YYNGEE. V was clipped by 0 bases and J by 2 bases, with 10 bases between them. There are 15 residues in the CDR3. Written as DNA, the CDR3 is TGTGCCAGCAGCGTAGGTACGGCCGACACAGATACGCAGTATTTT. Encoded protein: CASSVGTADTDTQYF.

This sequence joins TRBV24-1 and TRBJ2-3; 8 positions match TRBD2. V trimming: 0 bases; J trimming: 3 bases; junction bases outside the gene matches: 10. The CDR3 runs 18 residues. Germline V lookup: CDR1 KGHDR, CDR2 SFDVKD. As DNA, the CDR3 is TGTGCCACCAGTGATTTGCAAGGACTAGCAGAGGCTACAGATACGCAGTATTTT. Residues: CATSDLQGLAEATDTQYF.

The chain carries TRBV11-1 and TRBJ2-1; D gene unclear. V gave up 7 bases and J gave up 7 bases, with 20 bases separating them. Germline V CDR1 and CDR2: SGHAT, FQDESV (reference sequence). This CDR3 has 15 amino acids. In nucleotides, the CDR3 is TGTGCCAGCATCTTCAACGGGCGAATCAGTAATGAGCAGTTCTTC. It yields the protein CASIFNGRISNEQFF.

This clonotype appeared many times. This chain connects TRBV7-6 to TRBJ2-5, with D possibly matching TRBD1 (6 bases). Looked up from germline, CDR1 is SGHVS and CDR2 is FNYEAQ. CDR3 length equals 14 residues. Trimming took 1 base from V and 6 from J, leaving 12 bases between them. In DNA form, the CDR3 reads TGTGCCAGCAGCTTAGGAGGGGGATTAAAGACCCAGTACTTC. It encodes CASSLGGGLKTQYF.

The table lists this clonotype with many counts. The chain recombines TRBV28 with TRBJ1-6; 9 bases map to TRBD1. The CDR3 is made up of 15 amino acids. The germline CDR1 and CDR2 sequences are MDHEN and SYDVKM. The J segment lost 10 bases and the V segment lost 6 bases, leaving 10 bases of the junction unmatched. The CDR3 protein is CASSQRTGVGSPLHF. The CDR3 region has the DNA TGTGCCAGCAGCCAAAGGACAGGGGTCGGCTCACCCCTCCACTTT.

V and J are TRBV19 and TRBJ2-5; possibly TRBD2 for D (6 bases). Trimming left V 2 bases short and J 5 bases short, with 6 bases between. This CDR3 spans 12 amino acids. Germline loops: CDR1 LNHDA, CDR2 SQIVND (reference sequence). Here the CDR3 reads CASSIRGETQYF. CDR3 DNA: TGTGCCAGTAGTATACGGGGGGAGACCCAGTACTTC.

This clonotype was detected once. The chain employs TRBV7-9 and TRBJ1-2; maybe TRBD1 (5 bases). The germline V and J ends were trimmed by 5 bases and 7 bases, with 14 bases remaining between them. The CDR3 covers 13 residues. Germline lookup yields CDR1 SEHNR and CDR2 FQNEAQ (reference sequence). The CDR3 coding sequence is TGTGCCAGCAGCAGTGGGGGGAGCGGTGGCTACACCTTC. Protein product: CASSSGGSGGYTF.

The chain is built from TRBV29-1 and TRBJ2-7; D might be TRBD1 or TRBD2, each matching 5 bases. Germline assignment: CDR1 SQVTM and CDR2 ANQGSEA. Trimming shortened V by 6 bases and J by 5 bases, and 11 bases separated the two germline ends. The CDR3 runs to 11 residues. For the CDR3, the DNA is TGCAGCGTAGGATCGGGGCACGAGCAGTACTTC. Its translation: CSVGSGHEQYF.

V gene TRBV5-1 combines with J gene TRBJ2-7; 7 positions match TRBD2. This CDR3 is built from 16 residues. Per germline, CDR1 SGHRS and CDR2 YFSETQ. V lost 0 bases, J lost 3 bases, and 9 bases stayed unmatched. For the CDR3, the DNA is TGCGCCAGCAGCTTGGAAGCTAGCGGCCCCGACTACGAGCAGTACTTC. It translates to CASSLEASGPDYEQYF.

The rearrangement uses TRBV5-1 and TRBJ1-6; D unresolved. Trimming stripped 6 bases from V and 4 bases from J, with 11 bases between. The CDR3 has 14 residues. Per germline, CDR1 SGHRS and CDR2 YFSETQ. The CDR3 DNA reads as TGCGCCAGCACGATCGGGGATTATAATTCACCCCTCCACTTT. Translated: CASTIGDYNSPLHF.

This clonotype was picked up many times. This sequence joins TRBV3-1 and TRBJ2-1; D call uncertain. Trimming stripped 4 bases from V and 8 bases from J, with 6 bases between. Germline V gene lookup returns CDR1 LGHDT and CDR2 YNNKEL (reference sequence). The CDR3 spans 11 residues. The CDR3 protein is CASSRQDEQFF. Written as DNA, the CDR3 is TGTGCCAGCAGCCGTCAAGATGAGCAGTTCTTC.

Remarks on this clonotype: The junction differs from germline at one of its ends, possibly a read error. This chain connects TRBV30 to TRBJ1-6, with D hard to call. The CDR3 is made up of 13 amino acids. CDR1 is GTSNPN, CDR2 SVGIG, per germline (reference sequence). The CDR3 loop is CAWSPQPRSPFHF. The CDR3 DNA reads as TGTGCCTGGAGCCCCCAACCCCGGTCACCCTTCCACTTT.

This clonotype was seen ten or more times. An end of the junction does not agree with germline; a read error may underlie this. The chain joins TRBV13 to TRBJ2-1; D not certain. The length of the CDR3 is 14 residues. Germline V gene data show CDR1 as PRHDT and CDR2 as FYEKMQ (reference sequence). The CDR3 is CASSHQTNYSEQFF. The CDR3 DNA sequence: TGTGCCAGCAGCCACCAGACAAACTACAGTGAGCAGTTCTTC.

This chain connects TRBV19 to TRBJ1-1; D is unclear. The CDR3 loop spans 12 amino acids. Germline V gene sequence: CDR1 LNHDA, CDR2 SQIVND (reference sequence). The ends were cut back, 3 bases at V and 8 bases at J, with 10 bases in the middle. In DNA, the CDR3 is TGTGCCAGTAGTATTGATAAATTCGAAGCTTTCTTT. Translated: CASSIDKFEAFF.

Ten or more counts support this clonotype. The rearrangement joins TRBV19 to TRBJ2-7; TRBD1 is a possible D gene (6 bases). Trimming took off 5 bases at V and 2 bases at J, with 19 bases between the two ends. CDR3 length: 16 residues. From germline, CDR1 is LNHDA and CDR2 SQIVND (reference sequence). This CDR3 reads CASSPRTASRAYEQYF. CDR3 nucleotide sequence: TGTGCCAGTAGTCCGAGGACAGCCTCTCGAGCCTACGAGCAGTACTTC.

This clonotype was detected ten times or more. The J gene is TRBJ2-7, the V gene TRBV6-5; 14 bases fit TRBD2. The ends lost 6 bases at V and 3 bases at J; junction bases unmatched: 7. CDR3 length: 16 residues. Germline V gene sequence: CDR1 MNHEY, CDR2 SVGAGI. CDR3 sequence: CASRGTSGSSFYEQYF. Written as DNA, the CDR3 is TGTGCCAGCAGAGGGACTAGCGGGAGTAGTTTCTACGAGCAGTACTTC.

The rearrangement links TRBV12-3 or TRBV12-4 to TRBJ1-2; TRBD1 might be the D (5 bases). The V and J ends lost 4 bases and 7 bases respectively, with 16 bases between them. CDR3 length: 14 amino acids. DNA for the CDR3: TGTGCCAGCAGTTCAACCGGGACGGGACCTGGCTACACCTTC. Protein: CASSSTGTGPGYTF.

This clonotype was seen ten or more times. V gene TRBV30 combines with J gene TRBJ1-3, with D possibly being TRBD1 (5 bases). Per germline, CDR1 GTSNPN and CDR2 SVGIG (reference sequence). This CDR3 has 12 amino acids. V lost 0 bases to trimming and J lost 7 bases, with 7 bases between them. The CDR3 coding sequence is TGTGCCTGGAGTGTAAGGGGTAACACCATATATTTT. This gives the protein CAWSVRGNTIYF.